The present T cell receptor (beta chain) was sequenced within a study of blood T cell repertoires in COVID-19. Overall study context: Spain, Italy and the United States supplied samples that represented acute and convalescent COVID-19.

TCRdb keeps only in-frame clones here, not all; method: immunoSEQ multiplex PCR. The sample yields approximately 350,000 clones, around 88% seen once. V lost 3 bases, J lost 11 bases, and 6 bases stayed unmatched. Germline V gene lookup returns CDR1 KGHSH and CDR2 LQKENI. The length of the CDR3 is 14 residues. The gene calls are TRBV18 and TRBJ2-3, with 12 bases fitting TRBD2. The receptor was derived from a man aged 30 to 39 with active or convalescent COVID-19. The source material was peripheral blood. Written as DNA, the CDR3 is TGTGCCAGCTCACCCTCGACTAGCGGGAGAATGCAGTATTTT. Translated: CASSPSTSGRMQYF.